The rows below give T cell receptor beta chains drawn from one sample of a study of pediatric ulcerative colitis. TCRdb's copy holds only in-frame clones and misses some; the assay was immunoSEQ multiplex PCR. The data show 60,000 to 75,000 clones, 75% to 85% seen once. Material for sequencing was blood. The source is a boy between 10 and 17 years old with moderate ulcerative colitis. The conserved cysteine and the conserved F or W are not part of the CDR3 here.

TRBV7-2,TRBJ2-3,ASSQPLGAGGPSDTQY
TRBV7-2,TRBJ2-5,ASSLRGIRAGAQY
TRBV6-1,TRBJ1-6,ASSELAGGSPLH
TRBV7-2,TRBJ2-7,ASSFGDHRDEQY
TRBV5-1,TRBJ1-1,ASIVGPDKNTEAF
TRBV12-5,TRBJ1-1,ASGPGGDEAF
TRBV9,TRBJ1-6,ASSERDSLNSPLH
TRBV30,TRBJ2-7,AWSVSRLTPEQY
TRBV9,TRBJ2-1,ASSLGRAGTVGEQF
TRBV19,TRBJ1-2,ASTDEDYGYT
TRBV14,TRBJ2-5,ASSQDFDQETQY